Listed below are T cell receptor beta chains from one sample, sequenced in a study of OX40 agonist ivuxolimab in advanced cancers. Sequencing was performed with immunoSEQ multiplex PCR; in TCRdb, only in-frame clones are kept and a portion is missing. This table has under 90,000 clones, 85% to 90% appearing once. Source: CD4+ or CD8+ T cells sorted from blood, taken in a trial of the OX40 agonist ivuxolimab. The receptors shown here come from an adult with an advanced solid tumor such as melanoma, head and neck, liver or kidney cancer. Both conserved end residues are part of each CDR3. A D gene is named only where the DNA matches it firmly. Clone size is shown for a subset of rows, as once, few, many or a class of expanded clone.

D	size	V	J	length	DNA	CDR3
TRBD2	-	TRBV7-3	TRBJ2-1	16	TGTGCCAGCAGCCAAAGGGGTCTAGCGGGTTACAATGAGCAGTTCTTC	CASSQRGLAGYNEQFF
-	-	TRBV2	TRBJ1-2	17	TGTGCCAGCAGTCCCTTTCCCTCGGGGGCGGGGGCGAATGGCTACACCTTC	CASSPFPSGAGANGYTF
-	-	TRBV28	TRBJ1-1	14	TGTGCCAGCAGTTTCGCGGGGTATAACACTGAAGCTTTCTTT	CASSFAGYNTEAFF
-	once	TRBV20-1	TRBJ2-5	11	TGCAGTGCTAGCCTCGGAGAGACCCAGTACTTC	CSASLGETQYF
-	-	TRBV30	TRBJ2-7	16	TGTGCCTGGAGTGTACGTGTGGGGGCGAACTCCTACGAGCAGTACTTC	CAWSVRVGANSYEQYF
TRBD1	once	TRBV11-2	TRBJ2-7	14	TGTGCCAGCAGTACAGGGGTCTGGGTCTACGAGCAGTACTTC	CASSTGVWVYEQYF
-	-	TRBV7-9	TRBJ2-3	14	TGTGCCAGCAGCTTACAGCGATTGGCAGATACGCAGTATTTT	CASSLQRLADTQYF
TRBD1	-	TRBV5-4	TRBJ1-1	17	TGTGCCAGCAGCAAGCCGGGGCAGGGGGCCGTGAACACTGAAGCTTTCTTT	CASSKPGQGAVNTEAFF
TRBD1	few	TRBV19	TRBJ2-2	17	TGTGCCAGTGGGACAGGATCTCTTAGTTGGGACACCGGGGAGCTGTTTTTT	CASGTGSLSWDTGELFF
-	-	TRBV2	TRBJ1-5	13	TGTGCCAGCAGTGTTGGTCTGAATCAGCCCCAGCATTTT	CASSVGLNQPQHF
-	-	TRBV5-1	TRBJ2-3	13	TGCGCCAGCAGCCCGCCGGTTACAGATACGCAGTATTTT	CASSPPVTDTQYF
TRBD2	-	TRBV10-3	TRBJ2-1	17	TGTGCCACCAAATTGGGGACTAGCGGGAGAGGGGGCAATGAGCAGTTCTTC	CATKLGTSGRGGNEQFF
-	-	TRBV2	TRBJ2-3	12	TGTGCCAGCAGTGCTCAGACAGATACGCAGTATTTT	CASSAQTDTQYF
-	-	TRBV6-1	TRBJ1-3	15	TGTGCCAGCAGAAACTCCGGGACAACTAGAAACACCATATATTTT	CASRNSGTTRNTIYF
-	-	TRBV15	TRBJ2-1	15	TGTGCCACCAGCAGAGGTCGGGACAAATACAATGAGCAGTTCTTC	CATSRGRDKYNEQFF
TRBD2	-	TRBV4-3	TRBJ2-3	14	TGCGCCAGCAGCCGACTAGCGGGAGCAGATACGCAGTATTTT	CASSRLAGADTQYF
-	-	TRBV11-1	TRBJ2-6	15	TGTGCCAGCAGCTTACGGAGCGCTGGGGCCAACGTCCTGACTTTC	CASSLRSAGANVLTF
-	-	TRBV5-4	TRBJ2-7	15	TGTGCCAGCAGCTCGAGGGCAGGGGTTCGCTACGAGCAGTACTTC	CASSSRAGVRYEQYF
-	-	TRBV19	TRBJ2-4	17	TGTGCCAGTAGTAAATTGGGTTCACAGGGTATCAAAAACATTCAGTACTTC	CASSKLGSQGIKNIQYF
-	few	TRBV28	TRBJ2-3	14	TGTGCCAGCAGTTTGAGGGGAGCAACAGATACGCAGTATTTT	CASSLRGATDTQYF
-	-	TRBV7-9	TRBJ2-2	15	TGTGCCAGCAGCCAACAGGGGGGGAAGACCGGGGAGCTGTTTTTT	CASSQQGGKTGELFF
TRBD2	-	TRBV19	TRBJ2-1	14	TGTGCCTTTATAGGTGGTAGCGGGAGTTATGAGCAGTTCTTC	CAFIGGSGSYEQFF
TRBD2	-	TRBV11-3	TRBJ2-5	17	TGTGCCAGCAGCTTAGGACTAGCGGGAGGGCCCGGGGAGACCCAGTACTTC	CASSLGLAGGPGETQYF
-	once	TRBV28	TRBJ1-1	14	TGTGCCAGCAGTTTAACCCTACGACAGGCGGAAGCTTTCTTT	CASSLTLRQAEAFF
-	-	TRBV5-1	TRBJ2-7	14	TGCGCCAGCAGCTCTCTGGGGGGGCCCTACGAGCAGTACTTC	CASSSLGGPYEQYF
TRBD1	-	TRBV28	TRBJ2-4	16	TGTGCCAGCAGTTTCACAGGGGGATTAGCCAAAAACATTCAGTACTTC	CASSFTGGLAKNIQYF
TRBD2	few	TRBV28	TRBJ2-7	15	TGTGCCAGCAGTTCGGAAAGCGGGAGCGGCAACGAGCAGTACTTC	CASSSESGSGNEQYF
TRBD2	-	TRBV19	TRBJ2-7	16	TGTGCCAGTAGTAAACAAGCGGGAGTGTATTCCTACGAGCAGTACTTC	CASSKQAGVYSYEQYF
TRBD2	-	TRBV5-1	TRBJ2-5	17	TGCGCCAGCAGCCCGCTGGGGACTAGCGGGAGAACAGAGACCCAGTACTTC	CASSPLGTSGRTETQYF
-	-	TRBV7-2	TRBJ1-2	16	TGTGCCAGCAGCCCATCACAACTCCGGGACAACTATGGCTACACCTTC	CASSPSQLRDNYGYTF
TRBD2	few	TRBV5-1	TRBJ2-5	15	TGCGCCAGCAGCCAGGGGACTAGCGGGGTGGGGACCCAGTACTTC	CASSQGTSGVGTQYF
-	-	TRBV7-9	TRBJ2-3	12	TGTGCCAGCAGCTCTGAGGCGGCAACGCAGTATTTT	CASSSEAATQYF
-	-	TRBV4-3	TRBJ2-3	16	TGCGCCAGCAGCCAAGAACAGGTCCCGGCCGCAGATACGCAGTATTTT	CASSQEQVPAADTQYF
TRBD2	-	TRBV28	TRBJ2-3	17	TGTGCCACCTCTCCGGAGGTGGGGCGGGGGGGGCAGGATACGCAGTATTTT	CATSPEVGRGGQDTQYF
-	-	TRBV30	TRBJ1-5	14	TGTGCCTGCACGGGGCAGAATAGCAATCAGCCCCAGCATTTT	CACTGQNSNQPQHF
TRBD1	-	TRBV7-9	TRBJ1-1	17	TGTGCCAGCAGCTCGTTATATGGTACAGGGGGCAGAACTGAAGCTTTCTTT	CASSSLYGTGGRTEAFF
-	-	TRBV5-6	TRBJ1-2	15	TGTGCCAGCAGCTCGACAGGAGTAAGAAACTATGGCTACACCTTC	CASSSTGVRNYGYTF
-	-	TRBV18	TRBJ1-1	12	TGTGCCAGCTCAGACAAGGTTGCTGAAGCTTTCTTT	CASSDKVAEAFF
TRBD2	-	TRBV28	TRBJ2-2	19	TGTGCCAGCACCATCCCGGGACTAGCGGGAGCCATGAACACCGGGGAGCTGTTTTTT	CASTIPGLAGAMNTGELFF
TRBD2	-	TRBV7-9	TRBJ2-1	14	TGTGCCAGCAGCTTAACTCGGACTAGTGGTGAGCAGTTCTTC	CASSLTRTSGEQFF
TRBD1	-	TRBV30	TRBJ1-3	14	TGTGCCGGACGACAGGGGGCGGCTGGAAACACCATATATTTT	CAGRQGAAGNTIYF
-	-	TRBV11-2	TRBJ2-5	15	TGTGCCAGCAGCTCGACCAGGGTTTCACAAGAGACCCAGTACTTC	CASSSTRVSQETQYF
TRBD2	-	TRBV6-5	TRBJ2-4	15	TGTGCCAGCAGTCGCGGACTAGCGATCAAGAACATTCAGTACTTC	CASSRGLAIKNIQYF
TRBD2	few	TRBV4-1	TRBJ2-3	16	TGCGCCAGCAGCCAAGATCTGATGGCGGGAGGGGATACGCAGTATTTT	CASSQDLMAGGDTQYF
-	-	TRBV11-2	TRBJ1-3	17	TGTGCCAGCAGCCCATCCTGGGGAGGGAGCTCTGGAAACACCATATATTTT	CASSPSWGGSSGNTIYF
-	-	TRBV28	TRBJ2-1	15	TGTGCCAGCAGTTTATGGGGTTTATTGGGCAGTGAGCAGTTCTTC	CASSLWGLLGSEQFF
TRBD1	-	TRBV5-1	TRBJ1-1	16	TGCGCCAGCAGCCCAGGAAATACAGGGGTTTACACTGAAGCTTTCTTT	CASSPGNTGVYTEAFF
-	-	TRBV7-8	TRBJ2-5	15	TGTGCCAGCAGCTCAAGAAGGGGGGCCCAAGAGACCCAGTACTTC	CASSSRRGAQETQYF
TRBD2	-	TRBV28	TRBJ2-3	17	TGTGCCAGCAGTTTCTGGGGGACTAGCGGGAGTACAGATACGCAGTATTTT	CASSFWGTSGSTDTQYF
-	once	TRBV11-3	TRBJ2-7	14	TGTGCCAGCAGCTTAGGACATAGCTCCTACGAGCAGTACTTC	CASSLGHSSYEQYF
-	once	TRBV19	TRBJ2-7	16	TGTGCCAGTAATCCAACCGGGACCCAACCTGGATACGAGCAGTACTTC	CASNPTGTQPGYEQYF
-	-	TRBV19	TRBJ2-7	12	TGTGCCAGTAGTATCGGGCGGTCGGGGCAGTACTTC	CASSIGRSGQYF
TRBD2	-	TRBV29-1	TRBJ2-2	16	TGCAGCGTTGAGACTAGCGGGAGGGCCGGCACCGGGGAGCTGTTTTTT	CSVETSGRAGTGELFF
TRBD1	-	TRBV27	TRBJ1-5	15	TGTGCCAGCAGTCCCGACAGGGTTAGCAATCAGCCCCAGCATTTT	CASSPDRVSNQPQHF
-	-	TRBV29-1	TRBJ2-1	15	TGCAGCGTTGAAGACAGCGGCGCACCCTACAATGAGCAGTTCTTC	CSVEDSGAPYNEQFF
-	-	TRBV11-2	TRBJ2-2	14	TGTGCCAGCAGTCAACAGGTGAACACCGGGGAGCTGTTTTTT	CASSQQVNTGELFF
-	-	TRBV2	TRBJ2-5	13	TGTGCCAGCAGTGAAACCTGGGGGGAGACCCAGTACTTC	CASSETWGETQYF
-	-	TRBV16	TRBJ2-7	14	TGTGCCAGCAGCCAAGAGTCCAGCTCCTACGAGCAGTACTTC	CASSQESSSYEQYF